Described below is a single T cell receptor (beta chain) sequence and its context. These data are taken from a study of blood T cell repertoires in COVID-19. For the study at large: Some COVID-19 samples were acute and others convalescent; all came from the United States, Italy and Spain. From T cells, B-cell-depleted T cells, or PBMCs came the material, which was cDNA or gDNA.

In the study's own analysis: Amplified reference gene primers provided the basis for estimating nucleated cell counts. TCRdb's copy holds only in-frame clones and misses some; the assay was immunoSEQ multiplex PCR. V and J calls and clone size follow that table, whereas D and trimming were derived from the DNA. The sample contains about 87,000 clones, 75% of which appear only once. Trimming pared 2 bases from V and 1 base from J, leaving 9 bases between. The CDR3 is 14 amino acids. Per germline, CDR1 SGHKS and CDR2 YYEKEE (reference sequence). This TCR was recovered from a woman in her forties or fifties with acute or convalescent COVID-19. The material sequenced was peripheral blood. The chain combines TRBV5-5 with TRBJ1-1; D remains unclear. The CDR3 sequence: CASSFRGTNTEAFF. The CDR3 DNA follows: TGTGCCAGCAGCTTTAGAGGCACGAACACTGAAGCTTTCTTT.